The source of this T cell receptor beta chain is a study of T cell repertoires in cytomegalovirus infection. Overall study: HLA-B-restricted CMV epitopes that are well studied were used alongside recently identified HLA-C-restricted ones. Public TCR beta signatures provided an indication of both CMV infection and a matching HLA type. Study outcomes and limitations: There were HLA-C-restricted CMV-specific TCR beta clonotypes dominating the ex vivo response. Of the TCR beta families, the public ones yielded a cumulative frequency that identified carriers of CMV plus the relevant HLA.

V lost 5 bases, J lost 3 bases, and 5 bases stayed unmatched. Per germline, CDR1 MNHEY and CDR2 SMNVEV (reference sequence). The length of the CDR3 is 15 residues. Worth noting for this clonotype: As yet, its antigen is unknown.

In TCRdb, the reads were re-called with MiXCR into one record per CDR3 protein. Here the sample spans 380,000 or so distinct CDR3 sequences, about 35% being singletons. This TCR came from a human donor in good health (CMV status not recorded). Some clones in this sample may be carry-over from other donors' samples. The rearrangement joins TRBV27 to TRBJ2-1, with 9 bases lining up with TRBD2. The sample here was cultured PBMCs, taken from culture after CMV antigen stimulation. The CDR3 region is CASSPRLADYNEQFF. CDR3 DNA: TGTGCCAGCAGTCCGCGACTAGCGGACTACAATGAGCAGTTCTTC.